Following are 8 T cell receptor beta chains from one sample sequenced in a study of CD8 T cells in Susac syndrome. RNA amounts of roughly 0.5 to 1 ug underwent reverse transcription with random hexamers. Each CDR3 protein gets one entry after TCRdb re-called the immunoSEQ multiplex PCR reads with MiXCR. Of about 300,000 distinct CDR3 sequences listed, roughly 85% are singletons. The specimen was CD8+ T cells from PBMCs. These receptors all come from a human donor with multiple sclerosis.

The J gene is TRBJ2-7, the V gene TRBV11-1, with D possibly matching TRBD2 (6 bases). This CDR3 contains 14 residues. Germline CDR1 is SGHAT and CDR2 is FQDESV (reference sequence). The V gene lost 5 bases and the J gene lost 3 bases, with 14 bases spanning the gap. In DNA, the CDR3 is TGTGCCAGCAGCGAGGGACTTCTCTACTACGAGCAGTACTTC. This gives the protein CASSEGLLYYEQYF. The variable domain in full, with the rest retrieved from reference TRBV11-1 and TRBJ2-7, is EAEVAQSPRYKITEKSQAVAFWCDPISGHATLYWYRQILGQGPELLVQFQDESVVDDSQLPKDRFSAERLKGVDSTLKIQPAELGDSAMYLCASSEGLLYYEQYFGPGTRLTVT.

For the CDR3, the DNA is TGCGCCAGCAGCCCCGCTGGGCCCACCGGCCTCTCTGGAAACACCATATATTTT. Its protein product is CASSPAGPTGLSGNTIYF. The chain links TRBV4-1 to TRBJ1-3, with D unresolved. The V end lost 4 bases, the J end lost 0 bases, and 19 bases lay between the germline ends. The CDR3 sequence is 18 residues long. Germline V lookup: CDR1 MGHRA, CDR2 YSYEKL.

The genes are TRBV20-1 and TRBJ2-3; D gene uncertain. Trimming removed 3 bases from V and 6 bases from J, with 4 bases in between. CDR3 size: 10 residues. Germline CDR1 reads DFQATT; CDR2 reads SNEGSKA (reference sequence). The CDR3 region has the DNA TGCAGTGCTAGCTGGGATACGCAGTATTTT. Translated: CSASWDTQYF.

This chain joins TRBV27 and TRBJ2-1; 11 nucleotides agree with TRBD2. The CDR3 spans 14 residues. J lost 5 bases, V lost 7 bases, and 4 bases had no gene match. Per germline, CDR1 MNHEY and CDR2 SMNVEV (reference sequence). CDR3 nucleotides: TGTGCCAGCAAACTAGCGGGAGCAAACAATGAGCAGTTCTTC. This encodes CASKLAGANNEQFF.

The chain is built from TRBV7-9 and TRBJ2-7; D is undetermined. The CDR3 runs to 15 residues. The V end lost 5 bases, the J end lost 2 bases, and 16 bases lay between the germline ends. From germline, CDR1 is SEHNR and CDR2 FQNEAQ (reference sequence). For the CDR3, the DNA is TGTGCCAGCAGCCCCCAGAGTCGTGGGCCCTACGAGCAGTACTTC. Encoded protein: CASSPQSRGPYEQYF.

In DNA form, the CDR3 reads TGCGCCAGCAGCCACGACAGGGGCAATTCTGAAGCTTTCTTT. Translating it yields CASSHDRGNSEAFF. The chain combines TRBV4-1 with TRBJ1-1; TRBD1 matches at 8 bases. After removal of 3 bases from V and 6 bases from J, the junction contained 6 bases not matched to a gene. This CDR3 region has 14 residues. The germline CDR1 and CDR2 sequences are MGHRA and YSYEKL.

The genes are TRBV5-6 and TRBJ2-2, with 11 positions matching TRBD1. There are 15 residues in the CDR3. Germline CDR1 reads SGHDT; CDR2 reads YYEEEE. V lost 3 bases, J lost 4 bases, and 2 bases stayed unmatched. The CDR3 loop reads CASSWGTGGTGELFF. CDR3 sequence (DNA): TGTGCCAGCAGCTGGGGGACAGGGGGCACCGGGGAGCTGTTTTTT.

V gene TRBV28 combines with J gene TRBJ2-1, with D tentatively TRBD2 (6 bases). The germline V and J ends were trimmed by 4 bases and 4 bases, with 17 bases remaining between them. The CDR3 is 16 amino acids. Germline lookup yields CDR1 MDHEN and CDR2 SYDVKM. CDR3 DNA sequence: TGTGCCAGCAGTTCTTCTCCGGGAGAAGGGTACAATGAGCAGTTCTTC. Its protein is CASSSSPGEGYNEQFF.